This T cell receptor beta chain was profiled in a study of cytomegalovirus exposure and HLA in healthy donors. Background on the study: Roughly 77 million unique TCRs from HLA-typed donors made up an early data release.

Germline values: CDR1 SGHNT, CDR2 YENEEA. CDR3 length equals 15 residues. Study results and caveats: According to a later analysis, most TCR beta chains associated with CMV appeared HLA-restricted. Within an earlier analysis, most TCR beta V segments proved productive either about 90% or about 30% of the time.

It was healthy bone marrow donors who served as donors. This clone was detected a few times. Antigen: not known. The junction does not match germline at one end; this may be a read error. The PCR used 60 Vbeta and 13 Jbeta primers. Using immunoSEQ multiplex PCR, the repertoire was profiled, and TCRdb retains in-frame clones only, with some absent. This repertoire shows roughly 150,000 clones, around 80% found once; its top ten account for approximately 15%. Sequenced material: PBMCs. The V and J genes are TRBV11-3 and TRBJ2-6; TRBD1 aligns across 9 bases. This clonotype was sampled from a woman aged 40 to 50 in good health and CMV-seronegative. CDR3 region: CASSYRGPGANGLTF. The CDR3 coding sequence is TGTGCCAGCAGCTACAGGGGGCCTGGGGCCAACGGCCTGACTTTC. Combining the CDR3 with reference TRBV11-3 and TRBJ2-6 gives the whole variable domain EAGVVQSPRYKIIEKKQPVAFWCNPISGHNTLYWYLQNLGQGPELLIRYENEEAVDDSQLPKDRFSAERLKGVDSTLKIQPAELGDSAVYLCASSYRGPGANGLTFGAGSRLTVL.